The 32 T cell receptor beta chains given below trace back to one sample, sequenced in a study of shared clonotypes between healthy human individuals. Some clones are missing from TCRdb's copy, which holds only in-frame ones; the method was immunoSEQ multiplex PCR. Here the sample spans roughly 2.2 million clones, just over 90% being singletons. The sequencing input was naive CD4+ T cells from PBMCs. The subset denotes: CD45RA+ positively selected. Receptors were obtained from a man aged 18 to 29 in good health. Some clones in this sample may be carry-over from other donors' samples.

A word on this clone: Other DNA sequences in this specimen translate into the identical CDR3. The chain uses TRBV5-1 and TRBJ2-7; 7 bases agree with TRBD2. CDR1 and CDR2 from the germline V gene are SGHRS and YFSETQ. V lost 0 bases, J lost 3 bases, and 3 bases stayed unmatched. This CDR3 is built from 14 residues. CDR3 DNA: TGCGCCAGCAGCTTGGCCGGGACTATCTACGAGCAGTACTTC. Its protein product is CASSLAGTIYEQYF.

The chain links TRBV28 to TRBJ1-1; 8 bases align to TRBD1. CDR1 is MDHEN, CDR2 SYDVKM, per germline. The ends lost 6 bases at V and 0 bases at J; junction bases unmatched: 12. The CDR3 has 17 amino acids. CDR3 region: CASRPNTRQGMNTEAFF. The DNA of the CDR3 is TGTGCCAGCAGGCCCAATACCAGACAGGGGATGAACACTGAAGCTTTCTTT.

The chain couples TRBV29-1 to TRBJ1-2; D gene ambiguous. Trimming removed 7 bases from V and 8 bases from J, with 14 bases in between. This CDR3 region has 11 residues. Germline assignment: CDR1 SQVTM and CDR2 ANQGSEA. The CDR3 sequence is CSAWVAWGYTF. CDR3 DNA: TGCAGCGCGTGGGTGGCGTGGGGCTACACCTTC.

In this sample, this clone turned up once. V is TRBV28 and J is TRBJ1-4; D perhaps matches TRBD1 (6 bases). V was shortened by 5 bases and J by 6 bases, with 25 bases between the two germline ends. The germline V gene encodes CDR1 MDHEN and CDR2 SYDVKM. The CDR3 consists of 18 residues. The CDR3 reads CASSPNPQWTARDEKLFF. The CDR3, as DNA: TGTGCCAGCAGTCCGAACCCCCAATGGACAGCGCGGGATGAAAAACTGTTTTTT.

The gene calls are TRBV5-1 and TRBJ2-2; perhaps TRBD2 as D (6 bases). Trimming removed 9 bases at V and 4 bases at J, with 16 bases between. This CDR3 region has 14 residues. Germline V gene data show CDR1 as SGHRS and CDR2 as YFSETQ. CDR3 amino acids: CATNLGRSTGELFF. CDR3 in DNA: TGCGCCACCAACTTGGGGAGGAGCACCGGGGAGCTGTTTTTT.

V and J are TRBV5-4 and TRBJ2-1, with a possible D match to TRBD2 (6 bases). Trimming cost V 4 bases and J 8 bases, with 25 bases left between them. The CDR3 sequence is 17 residues long. Germline V gene lookup returns CDR1 SGHNT and CDR2 YYREEE (reference sequence). CDR3 region: CASSDTQLTGVLDEQFF. CDR3 sequence (DNA): TGTGCCAGCAGCGACACCCAACTAACGGGAGTTTTGGATGAGCAGTTCTTC.

As concerns this clone: A read error may produce the germline difference seen at one junction end. This chain uses TRBV4-3 with TRBJ2-1; D unresolved. This CDR3 is 15 amino acids long. Germline-derived CDR1 and CDR2 are LGHNA and YSLEER. The CDR3 protein is CANSQEVGPYNEQFF. The CDR3 coding sequence is TGCGCCAACAGCCAAGAAGTCGGCCCCTACAATGAGCAGTTCTTC.

As regards this clone: At the DNA level, this CDR3 is encoded by other sequences in the same sample as well. V is TRBV18 and J is TRBJ1-4; D is ambiguous. Between the trimmed V and J ends, which lost 1 base and 5 bases, there was a span of 8 bases. The CDR3 contains 14 residues. Germline CDR1 KGHSH, CDR2 LQKENI. The CDR3 nucleotides read TGTGCCAGCTCACCACGGGGTTTGAATGAAAAACTGTTTTTT. This translates into CASSPRGLNEKLFF.

Concerning this clone itself: The sample holds other DNA sequences that translate to the same CDR3. The chain is built from TRBV9 and TRBJ2-7; tentative D call: TRBD1 (6 bases). The CDR3 loop spans 13 amino acids. CDR1 SGDLS and CDR2 YYNGEE come from the germline V gene. Trimming removed 2 bases from V and 2 bases from J, with 8 bases in between. CDR3 amino acids: CASSVGQTYEQYF. CDR3 nucleotides: TGTGCCAGCAGCGTCGGACAGACCTACGAGCAGTACTTC.

This rearrangement joins TRBV5-4 to TRBJ2-5, with D perhaps TRBD1 or TRBD2 (6 bases each). The CDR3 extends over 14 amino acids. V lost 4 bases, J lost 2 bases, and 12 bases lay in between. Germline CDR1 SGHNT, CDR2 YYREEE (reference sequence). In DNA form, the CDR3 reads TGTGCCAGCAGCAGTAGGGGGGAGCAAGAGACCCAGTACTTC. Its protein product is CASSSRGEQETQYF.

The V and J genes are TRBV25-1 and TRBJ2-1; D call uncertain. Per germline, CDR1 MGHDK and CDR2 SYGVNS. The CDR3 extends over 12 amino acids. V was pared by 7 bases and J by 5 bases, with 9 bases between. CDR3 in amino acids: CASTVGHNEQFF. The DNA of the CDR3 is TGTGCCAGCACCGTCGGGCACAATGAGCAGTTCTTC.

This chain uses TRBV5-1 with TRBJ2-7, with D unresolved. Trimming took 0 bases from V and 3 from J, leaving 10 bases between them. Per the germline V gene, CDR1 is SGHRS and CDR2 is YFSETQ. CDR3 length equals 14 residues. This CDR3 is CASSLAPRFYEQYF. The CDR3 coding sequence is TGCGCCAGCAGCTTGGCCCCCAGATTCTACGAGCAGTACTTC. The whole variable domain, filled in from reference TRBV5-1 and TRBJ2-7, reads KAGVTQTPRYLIKTRGQQVTLSCSPISGHRSVSWYQQTPGQGLQFLFEYFSETQRNKGNFPGRFSGRQFSNSRSEMNVSTLELGDSALYLCASSLAPRFYEQYFGPGTRLTVT.

As to this clone: Different DNA sequences within this sample yield the same CDR3. The chain combines TRBV11-3 with TRBJ2-1; 7 bases are shared with TRBD2. Germline V gene lookup returns CDR1 SGHNT and CDR2 YENEEA. The CDR3 is 14 amino acids. V was clipped by 2 bases and J by 4 bases; unmatched bases: 2. The CDR3 DNA follows: TGTGCCAGCAGCTTAAGGCGGGGGTACAATGAGCAGTTCTTC. Protein product: CASSLRRGYNEQFF.

The V and J genes are TRBV27 and TRBJ2-1; 13 nucleotides agree with TRBD2. The CDR3 runs to 13 residues. V lost 5 bases, J lost 10 bases, and 2 bases stayed unmatched. The germline V gene has CDR1 MNHEY and CDR2 SMNVEV (reference sequence). The CDR3: CASSPGLAGEQFF. CDR3 sequence (DNA): TGTGCCAGCAGTCCGGGACTAGCGGGAGAGCAGTTCTTC.

V is TRBV28 and J is TRBJ2-2; TRBD1 is a possible D gene (6 bases). Germline loops: CDR1 MDHEN, CDR2 SYDVKM. CDR3 length equals 16 residues. V was shortened by 5 bases and J by 4 bases, with 17 bases between the two germline ends. CDR3 in DNA: TGTGCCAGCAGTGAAACCGACAGGCTCCCCACCGGGGAGCTGTTTTTT. Amino acid sequence: CASSETDRLPTGELFF.

The chain is built from TRBV6-6 and TRBJ1-2; D remains unclear. Germline V gene sequence: CDR1 MNHNY, CDR2 SVGAGI (reference sequence). The V and J ends lost 6 bases and 8 bases respectively, with 22 bases between them. CDR3 length: 15 amino acids. CDR3 residues: CASSLSDRPGGGYTF. As DNA, the CDR3 is TGTGCCAGCAGCCTCTCAGATCGGCCCGGCGGGGGCTACACCTTC.

The chain combines TRBV29-1 with TRBJ1-5; the D is unclear. The V gene's germline CDR1 is SQVTM and CDR2 ANQGSEA. Deletions cut 6 bases from V and 3 bases from J, with 9 bases between. The CDR3 is 12 residues long. CDR3 coding DNA: TGCAGCGTAGCTGATAACAATCAGCCCCAGCATTTT. Translated: CSVADNNQPQHF.

The chain employs TRBV28 and TRBJ1-4; D not resolved. This CDR3 is built from 14 residues. V dropped 7 bases and J dropped 4 bases, with 13 bases sitting between them. Germline CDR1 is MDHEN and CDR2 is SYDVKM. The chain's CDR3 is CASNEPVLNEKLFF. CDR3 nucleotide sequence: TGTGCCAGCAACGAGCCGGTTCTTAATGAAAAACTGTTTTTT.

This clone was seen just once. The rearrangement uses TRBV5-4 and TRBJ1-2; a weak D match, TRBD1 (5 bases). The CDR3 extends over 16 amino acids. Germline CDR1 reads SGHNT; CDR2 reads YYREEE (reference sequence). Trimming shortened V by 1 base and J by 0 bases, and 13 bases separated the two germline ends. CDR3 coding DNA: TGTGCCAGCAGCTTGCCCCCCGGGGCCGCTAACTATGGCTACACCTTC. This codes for CASSLPPGAANYGYTF.

The rearrangement links TRBV7-6 to TRBJ1-5, with a tentative D call TRBD1 (5 bases). The CDR3 is made up of 13 amino acids. CDR1 SGHVS and CDR2 FNYEAQ come from the germline V gene. Trimming stripped 5 bases from V and 3 bases from J, with 8 bases between. The chain's CDR3 is CASSTGTNQPQHF. In DNA form, the CDR3 reads TGTGCCAGCAGCACGGGGACCAATCAGCCCCAGCATTTT.

Comments on this clone: Other nucleotide sequences in the sample specify the same CDR3. This chain links TRBV18 with TRBJ1-4; 10 positions agree with TRBD1. CDR3 length: 14 residues. V shed 3 bases, J shed 8 bases, and the junction held 3 bases outside the gene matches. Germline CDR1 and CDR2: KGHSH and LQKENI. The CDR3 bases are TGTGCCAGCTCACCCGGGACAGGGGAAGAAAAACTGTTTTTT. Its protein product is CASSPGTGEEKLFF.

The chain recombines TRBV5-4 with TRBJ2-6; D uncertain. Germline CDR1 and CDR2: SGHNT and YYREEE (reference sequence). Trimming shortened V by 0 bases and J by 1 base, and 11 bases separated the two germline ends. The CDR3 has 17 residues. The CDR3 loop is CASSLGSPTSGANVLTF. The CDR3, as DNA: TGTGCCAGCAGCTTGGGTTCACCAACGTCTGGGGCCAACGTCCTGACTTTC.

This clone was picked up one time. The V gene is TRBV10-3, the J gene TRBJ1-5; possibly TRBD1 for D (6 bases). The CDR3 runs 13 residues. Germline assignment: CDR1 ENHRY and CDR2 SYGVKD. V was shortened by 10 bases and J by 6 bases, with 16 bases between the two germline ends. The CDR3 region is CATQRGVGQPQHF. The DNA of the CDR3 is TGTGCCACCCAAAGGGGGGTTGGTCAGCCCCAGCATTTT.

V gene TRBV28 combines with J gene TRBJ2-3; possibly TRBD2 for D (5 bases). V was trimmed by 2 bases and J by 0 bases, leaving 12 bases between them. CDR1 and CDR2 (germline): MDHEN, SYDVKM. The CDR3 extends over 16 amino acids. The CDR3, as DNA: TGTGCCAGCAGTTTACCCCGGACTTTAAGCACAGATACGCAGTATTTT. This codes for CASSLPRTLSTDTQYF.

The chain employs TRBV14 and TRBJ2-7, with D tentatively TRBD1 (5 bases). The CDR3 has 17 amino acids. CDR1 SGHDN and CDR2 FVKESK come from the germline V gene. V was clipped by 6 bases and J by 0 bases, with 21 bases between them. CDR3 loop: CASSRQIGVYSSYEQYF. As DNA, the CDR3 is TGTGCCAGCAGTCGACAGATTGGGGTTTACAGCTCCTACGAGCAGTACTTC. The whole variable domain, remainder taken from reference TRBV14 and TRBJ2-7, is EAGVTQFPSHSVIEKGQTVTLRCDPISGHDNLYWYRRVMGKEIKFLLHFVKESKQDESGMPNNRFLAERTGGTYSTLKVQPAELEDSGVYFCASSRQIGVYSSYEQYFGPGTRLTVT.

This chain connects TRBV4-1 to TRBJ2-7; 9 nucleotides agree with TRBD2. Germline V CDR1 and CDR2: MGHRA, YSYEKL. V lost 0 bases, J lost 9 bases, and 12 bases stayed unmatched. This CDR3 contains 16 residues. CDR3 region: CASSQESRLAVVGQYF. Written as DNA, the CDR3 is TGCGCCAGCAGCCAAGAATCGCGACTAGCGGTCGTGGGGCAGTACTTC.

About this clone: This sample also contains other DNA sequences that code for the same CDR3. The chain joins TRBV19 to TRBJ1-3; D unclear. Germline V CDR1 and CDR2: LNHDA, SQIVND (reference sequence). The CDR3 runs 14 residues. Trimming stripped 8 bases from V and 0 bases from J, with 11 bases between. CDR3 nucleotide sequence: TGTGCCAGTTCGATCGCCCGCTCTGGAAACACCATATATTTT. It translates to CASSIARSGNTIYF.

This clone turned up a few times. Distinct nucleotide sequences in the sample also encode this CDR3. The rearrangement joins TRBV18 to TRBJ1-2; 7 bases map to TRBD1. The germline CDR1 and CDR2 sequences are KGHSH and LQKENI. V shed 3 bases, J shed 4 bases, and the junction held 5 bases outside the gene matches. This CDR3 comprises 14 residues. CDR3 protein: CASSPRDSPYGYTF. The DNA for the CDR3 is TGTGCCAGCTCACCCCGGGACAGCCCCTATGGCTACACCTTC.

V and J are TRBV19 and TRBJ1-5; 7 bases align to TRBD1. J was trimmed by 4 bases and V by 5 bases; bases with no gene match: 8. Germline CDR1 is LNHDA and CDR2 is SQIVND (reference sequence). The CDR3 consists of 15 residues. As DNA, the CDR3 is TGTGCCAGTAGTCCCCTCAACAGGGGAAATCAGCCCCAGCATTTT. This sequence encodes CASSPLNRGNQPQHF.

This chain uses TRBV28 with TRBJ1-2, with D possibly being TRBD1 (5 bases). The CDR3 covers 16 residues. The germline gives CDR1 MDHEN, CDR2 SYDVKM. V was cut by 7 bases and J by 4 bases, with 22 bases left in between. In DNA form, the CDR3 reads TGTGCCAGCACCCTAGTGGGGGGTCAACTCACCTATGGCTACACCTTC. Protein sequence: CASTLVGGQLTYGYTF.

V is TRBV5-1 and J is TRBJ2-3; TRBD2 aligns across 15 bases. Germline CDR1 reads SGHRS; CDR2 reads YFSETQ. The CDR3 spans 18 residues. Trimming took 4 bases from V and 4 from J; bases not matched to a gene: 10. CDR3 coding DNA: TGCGCCAGCAGCCCGGGAGGACTAGCGGGAGGGACCCCAGATACGCAGTATTTT. Residues: CASSPGGLAGGTPDTQYF.

The V and J genes are TRBV4-2 and TRBJ2-2; D ambiguous. Germline V lookup: CDR1 LGHNA, CDR2 YNFKEQ. The germline V and J ends were trimmed by 1 base and 5 bases, with 11 bases remaining between them. The CDR3 loop spans 15 amino acids. CDR3 region: CASSQVGLGTGELFF. The CDR3 DNA reads as TGTGCCAGCAGCCAAGTGGGTCTAGGGACCGGGGAGCTGTTTTTT.